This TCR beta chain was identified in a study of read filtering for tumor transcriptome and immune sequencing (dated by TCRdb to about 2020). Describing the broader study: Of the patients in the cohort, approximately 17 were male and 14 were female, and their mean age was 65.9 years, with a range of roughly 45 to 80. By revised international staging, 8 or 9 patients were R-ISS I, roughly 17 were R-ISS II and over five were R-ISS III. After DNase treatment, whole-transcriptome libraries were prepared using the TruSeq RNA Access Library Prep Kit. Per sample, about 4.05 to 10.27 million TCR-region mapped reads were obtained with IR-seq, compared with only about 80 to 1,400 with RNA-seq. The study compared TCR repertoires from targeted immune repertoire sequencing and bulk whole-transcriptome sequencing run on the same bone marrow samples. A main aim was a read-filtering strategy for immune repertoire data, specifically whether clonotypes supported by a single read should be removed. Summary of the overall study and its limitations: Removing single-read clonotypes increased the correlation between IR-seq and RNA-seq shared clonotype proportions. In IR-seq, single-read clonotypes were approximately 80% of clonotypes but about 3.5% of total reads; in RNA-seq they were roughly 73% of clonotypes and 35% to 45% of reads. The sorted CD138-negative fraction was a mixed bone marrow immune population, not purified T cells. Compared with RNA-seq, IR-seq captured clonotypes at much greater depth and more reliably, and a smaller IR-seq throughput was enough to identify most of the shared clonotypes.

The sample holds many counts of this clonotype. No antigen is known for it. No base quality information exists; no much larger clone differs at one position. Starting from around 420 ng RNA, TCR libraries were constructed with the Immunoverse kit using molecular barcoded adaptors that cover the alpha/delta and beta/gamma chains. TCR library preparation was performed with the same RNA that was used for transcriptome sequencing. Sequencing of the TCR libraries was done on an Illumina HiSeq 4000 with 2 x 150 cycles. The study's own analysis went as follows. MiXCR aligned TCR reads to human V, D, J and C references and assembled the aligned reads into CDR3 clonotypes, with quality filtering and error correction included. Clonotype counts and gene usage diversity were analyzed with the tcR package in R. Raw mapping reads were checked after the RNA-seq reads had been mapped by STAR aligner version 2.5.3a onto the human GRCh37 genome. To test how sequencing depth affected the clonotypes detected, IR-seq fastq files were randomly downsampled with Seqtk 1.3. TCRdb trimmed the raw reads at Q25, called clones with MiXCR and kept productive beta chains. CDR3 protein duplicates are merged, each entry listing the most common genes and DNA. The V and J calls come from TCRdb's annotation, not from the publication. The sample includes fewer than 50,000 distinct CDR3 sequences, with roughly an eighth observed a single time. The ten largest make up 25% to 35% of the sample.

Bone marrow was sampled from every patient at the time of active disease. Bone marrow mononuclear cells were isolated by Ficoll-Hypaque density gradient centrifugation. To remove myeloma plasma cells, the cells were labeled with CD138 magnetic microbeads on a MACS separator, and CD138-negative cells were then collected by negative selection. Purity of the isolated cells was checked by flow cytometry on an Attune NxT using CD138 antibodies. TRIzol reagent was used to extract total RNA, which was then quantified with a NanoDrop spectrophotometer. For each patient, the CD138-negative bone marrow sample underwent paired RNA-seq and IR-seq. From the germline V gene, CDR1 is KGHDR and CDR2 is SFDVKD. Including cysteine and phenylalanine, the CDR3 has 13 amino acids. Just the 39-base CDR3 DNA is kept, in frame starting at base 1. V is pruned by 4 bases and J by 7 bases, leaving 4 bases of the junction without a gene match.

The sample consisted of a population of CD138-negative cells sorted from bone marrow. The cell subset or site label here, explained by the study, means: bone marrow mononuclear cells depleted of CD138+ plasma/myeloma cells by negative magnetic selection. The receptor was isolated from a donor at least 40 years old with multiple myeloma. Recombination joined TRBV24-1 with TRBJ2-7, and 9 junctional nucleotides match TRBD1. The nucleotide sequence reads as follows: TGTGCCACCAGTGACGGGGACAGGGCGGAGCAGTACTTC. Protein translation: CATSDGDRAEQYF.